Below, one T cell receptor beta chain is given with its context. What it binds is unknown. The data stem from a study of beta chain features in type 1 diabetes. Whole-study findings and limits: Patients' naive, central memory and Treg TCRB repertoires seemed closer to one another than those of healthy donors. Reduced insertions and increased deletions marked VDJ junctions in type 1 diabetes patients. High-TCR-expressing cells could be over-represented by cDNA sequencing.

Every isolated RNA sample was fully reverse transcribed, so sequencing captured expressed TCRB transcripts. An average of about 3.6 million reads was obtained for naive, central memory and regulatory T cell samples. Sequenced by immunoSEQ multiplex PCR; TCRdb stores in-frame clones only, minus some. This repertoire shows 350,000 to 450,000 clones, 11% to 15% found once; its top ten account for under 0.04%. The germline V gene encodes CDR1 MGHRA and CDR2 YSYEKL. This CDR3 contains 17 residues. The V and J ends lost 0 bases and 2 bases respectively, with 16 bases between them. Input material: naive CD4+ T cells from blood. The sequence was collected from a young man in good health. The chain links TRBV4-1 to TRBJ2-5; possibly TRBD2 for D (5 bases). CDR3 loop: CASSQDRASGGQETQYF. CDR3 DNA: TGCGCCAGCAGCCAAGATAGGGCCTCGGGCGGGCAAGAGACCCAGTACTTC.